The next 26 T cell receptor beta chains were all read from a single sample in a study of blood T cells in healthy people across ages. A second PCR of 7 to 11 cycles used a sample-barcoded 5' primer and a J-beta primer mix. TCRdb redid the calling of the 5' RACE reads with MiXCR, one entry per CDR3 protein. In the table there are around 800,000 distinct CDR3 sequences, roughly 53% of which are singletons. The sample comprised blood. These TCRs come from a man older than 75 in good health.

The sample holds a few counts of this clonotype. The chain carries TRBV27 and TRBJ2-7, with D perhaps TRBD2 (5 bases). The germline V gene has CDR1 MNHEY and CDR2 SMNVEV (reference sequence). Deletions cut 2 bases from V and 3 bases from J, with 11 bases between. The CDR3 is made up of 14 amino acids. This CDR3 is CASSLPGSDYEQYF. Here the CDR3 DNA reads TGTGCCAGCAGTTTACCGGGGTCCGACTACGAGCAGTACTTC.

The chain joins TRBV27 to TRBJ2-7; possibly TRBD1 for D (6 bases). V was pared by 6 bases and J by 2 bases, with 17 bases between. From germline, CDR1 is MNHEY and CDR2 SMNVEV (reference sequence). CDR3 length: 15 residues. The CDR3 loop reads CASRSPDRPPYEQYF. CDR3 in DNA: TGTGCCAGCAGATCGCCTGACAGGCCCCCCTACGAGCAGTACTTC.

The chain employs TRBV6-5 and TRBJ2-3; 10 bases are shared with TRBD2. There are 17 residues in the CDR3. V shed 0 bases, J shed 2 bases, and the junction held 5 bases outside the gene matches. Germline assignment: CDR1 MNHEY and CDR2 SVGAGI. For the CDR3, the DNA is TGTGCCAGCAGTTACTCGAAGAGCGGGAGGGTCACAGATACGCAGTATTTT. This sequence encodes CASSYSKSGRVTDTQYF.

The chain carries TRBV9 and TRBJ2-1; 7 bases agree with TRBD2. Germline V CDR1 and CDR2: SGDLS, YYNGEE. This CDR3 has 13 amino acids. With V trimmed by 0 bases and J by 13 bases, 7 bases remained unmatched. Here the CDR3 reads CASSVGLAETQFF. The CDR3 coding sequence is TGTGCCAGCAGCGTAGGACTAGCAGAAACCCAGTTCTTC.

V is TRBV3-1 and J is TRBJ1-4, with D possibly TRBD1 on 6 matching bases. There are 15 residues in the CDR3. Trimming removed 3 bases at V and 0 bases at J, with 8 bases between. CDR1 is LGHDT and CDR2 is YNNKEL in the germline V gene (reference sequence). The CDR3 is CASSQRQATNEKLFF. The DNA for the CDR3 is TGTGCCAGCAGCCAGCGACAGGCAACTAATGAAAAACTGTTTTTT.

This clonotype has only a few counts. V is TRBV5-1 and J is TRBJ2-3, with 9 bases matching TRBD2. V shed 1 base, J shed 6 bases, and the junction held 0 bases outside the gene matches. The CDR3 contains 13 residues. Germline loops: CDR1 SGHRS, CDR2 YFSETQ. The CDR3 region is CASSLSGRDTQYF. The CDR3 DNA is TGCGCCAGCAGCTTGAGCGGGAGGGATACGCAGTATTTT.

J is TRBJ2-4 and V is TRBV20-1; 9 bases align to TRBD1. V lost 4 bases and J lost 13; bases outside the gene matches: 17. The germline V gene encodes CDR1 DFQATT and CDR2 SNEGSKA (reference sequence). This CDR3 region has 15 residues. DNA of the CDR3: TGCAGTGCTATCGCTGACCCGGGACAGGGCGGGGAGCAGTACTTC. Protein product: CSAIADPGQGGEQYF.

The chain recombines TRBV5-6 with TRBJ2-3, with 9 bases aligning to TRBD1. The J segment lost 1 base and the V segment lost 5 bases, leaving 8 bases of the junction unmatched. The CDR3 contains 16 residues. The germline V gene has CDR1 SGHDT and CDR2 YYEEEE. The CDR3 region is CASSQDTGGGTDTQYF. The CDR3 coding sequence is TGTGCCAGCAGTCAGGATACAGGGGGCGGCACAGATACGCAGTATTTT. Combining the CDR3 with reference TRBV5-6 and TRBJ2-3 gives the whole variable domain DAGVTQSPTHLIKTRGQQVTLRCSPKSGHDTVSWYQQALGQGPQFIFQYYEEEERQRGNFPDRFSGHQFPNYSSELNVNALLLGDSALYLCASSQDTGGGTDTQYFGPGTRLTVL.

The rearrangement joins TRBV6-1 to TRBJ2-4, with D maybe TRBD2 (6 bases). Gene TRBJ2-7 matches the end of the DNA better, so the J call may be wrong. Germline loops: CDR1 MNHNS, CDR2 SASEGT. CDR3 length: 18 residues. This chain's CDR3 is CASSSRLAGTGLPYEQYF. CDR3 coding DNA: TGTGCCAGCAGCTCTAGACTTGCCGGGACTGGCCTACCCTACGAGCAGTACTTC.

The rearrangement joins TRBV3-1 to TRBJ2-7; TRBD2 agrees at 7 bases. The DNA end favors TRBJ2-5, so the J call may be wrong. The CDR3 covers 16 residues. Germline loops: CDR1 LGHDT, CDR2 YNNKEL (reference sequence). CDR3 bases: TGTGCCAGCAGCTCTCGGGCCCCCGGGAGGAGAGAGACCCAGTACTTC. Encoded protein: CASSSRAPGRRETQYF.

The V call is TRBV6-2 or TRBV6-3, the J call TRBJ2-7; 7 bases are a match to TRBD1. J was trimmed by 2 bases and V by 7 bases; bases with no gene match: 8. The CDR3 sequence is 14 residues long. Germline CDR1 reads MNHEY; CDR2 reads SVGEGT. The CDR3 sequence: CASNQQGIPYEQYF. CDR3 bases: TGTGCCAGCAACCAACAGGGGATCCCCTACGAGCAGTACTTC.

This clonotype was counted a few times. The rearrangement links TRBV5-1 to TRBJ2-5; 10 bases map to TRBD1. The J call is in doubt because the DNA end fits TRBJ2-7 better. Germline V gene data show CDR1 as SGHRS and CDR2 as YFSETQ. The CDR3 extends over 15 amino acids. CDR3 sequence: CASSRDRGGGSEQYF. The CDR3 DNA is TGCGCCAGCAGCCGGGACAGGGGAGGAGGTTCCGAGCAGTACTTC.

This chain connects TRBV19 to TRBJ2-3; no clear D gene. The V and J ends lost 2 bases and 0 bases respectively, with 9 bases between them. Germline V gene data show CDR1 as LNHDA and CDR2 as SQIVND (reference sequence). The CDR3 contains 15 residues. CDR3 in amino acids: CASSISLISTDTQYF. CDR3 DNA sequence: TGTGCCAGTAGTATATCCCTGATCAGCACAGATACGCAGTATTTT. The whole variable domain, filled in from reference TRBV19 and TRBJ2-3, reads DGGITQSPKYLFRKEGQNVTLSCEQNLNHDAMYWYRQDPGQGLRLIYYSQIVNDFQKGDIAEGYSVSREKKESFPLTVTSAQKNPTAFYLCASSISLISTDTQYFGPGTRLTVL.

The chain employs TRBV9 and TRBJ2-6; 8 bases match TRBD1. V lost 0 bases and J lost 4; bases outside the gene matches: 9. Germline loops: CDR1 SGDLS, CDR2 YYNGEE. This CDR3 is built from 18 residues. CDR3 protein: CASSVGSQGALGANVLTF. The CDR3 coding sequence is TGTGCCAGCAGCGTAGGTTCGCAGGGGGCGTTGGGGGCCAACGTCCTGACTTTC.

The chain links TRBV3-1 to TRBJ2-7, with D possibly being TRBD2 (6 bases). The V gene lost 7 bases and the J gene lost 0 bases, with 13 bases spanning the gap. Looked up from germline, CDR1 is LGHDT and CDR2 is YNNKEL (reference sequence). The CDR3 runs 14 residues. CDR3 in amino acids: CASKYKTSSYEQYF. The CDR3 DNA sequence: TGTGCCAGCAAGTATAAGACTAGCTCCTACGAGCAGTACTTC.

This clonotype has a single count. The chain carries TRBV12-3 or TRBV12-4 and TRBJ2-1; the D call may be TRBD1 or TRBD2 (5 bases each). Trimming shortened V by 6 bases and J by 2 bases, and 14 bases separated the two germline ends. The CDR3 has 15 residues. The CDR3 coding sequence is TGTGCCAGCAGCCGGGGACCGGATACCTACAATGAGCAGTTCTTC. Translated, it gives CASSRGPDTYNEQFF.

There are a few counts of this clonotype. The chain links TRBV3-1 to TRBJ1-2; tentative D call: TRBD1 (6 bases). CDR1 and CDR2 (germline): LGHDT, YNNKEL (reference sequence). V lost 1 base and J lost 4, with 10 bases in between. The CDR3 extends over 14 amino acids. The CDR3 reads CASSQVDRSYGYTF. The CDR3 region has the DNA TGTGCCAGCAGCCAAGTCGACAGGTCCTATGGCTACACCTTC.

The chain carries TRBV24-1 and TRBJ2-3, with D unresolved. Trimming shortened V by 2 bases and J by 4 bases, and 6 bases separated the two germline ends. This CDR3 spans 13 amino acids. The germline gives CDR1 KGHDR, CDR2 SFDVKD. The CDR3 region is CATSDSIPDTQYF. The CDR3 bases are TGTGCCACCAGTGATTCGATCCCAGATACGCAGTATTTT.

The V call is TRBV5-6, the J call TRBJ2-1; maybe TRBD2 (5 bases). This CDR3 comprises 16 residues. V lost 3 bases, J lost 0 bases, and 13 bases lay in between. CDR1 is SGHDT and CDR2 is YYEEEE in the germline V gene. CDR3 region: CASSSGSGGSYNEQFF. CDR3 DNA: TGTGCCAGCAGCTCAGGCAGCGGCGGCTCCTACAATGAGCAGTTCTTC.

This clonotype was recorded a few times. The chain has TRBV6-2 or TRBV6-3 and TRBJ2-1, with D unresolved. Trimming took 5 bases from V and 10 from J, leaving 12 bases between them. In germline, CDR1 is MNHEY, CDR2 SVGEGT. The CDR3 runs 12 residues. In DNA, the CDR3 is TGTGCCAGCAGTGACCCCCCCCACGAGCAGTTCTTC. Its translation: CASSDPPHEQFF.

The V call is TRBV27, the J call TRBJ1-5; 8 bases map to TRBD1. This CDR3 has 16 amino acids. Trimming at V came to 5 bases and at J to 7 bases, leaving 13 bases not matched to a gene. CDR1 and CDR2 from the germline V gene are MNHEY and SMNVEV (reference sequence). The CDR3 DNA sequence: TGTGCCAGCAGTCCCTACAGGGGGGGCGGGGTCCAGCCCCAGCATTTT. Protein: CASSPYRGGGVQPQHF.

This clonotype was seen just once. The V gene is TRBV20-1, the J gene TRBJ1-4, with no clear D. CDR1 is DFQATT and CDR2 is SNEGSKA in the germline V gene (reference sequence). V shed 3 bases and J shed 6 bases, with 11 bases lying between them. The CDR3 contains 13 residues. The CDR3 spells CSARARAYEKLFF. DNA for the CDR3: TGCAGTGCTAGGGCTAGGGCTTATGAAAAACTGTTTTTT.

This clonotype has just a few counts. The chain combines TRBV5-1 with TRBJ1-2, with 8 bases matching TRBD1. V gave up 0 bases and J gave up 4 bases; unmatched junction bases: 5. Germline V lookup: CDR1 SGHRS, CDR2 YFSETQ. The CDR3 is 15 amino acids. The CDR3 nucleotides are TGCGCCAGCAGCTTGGAGGACAGGGCCCTCTATGGCTACACCTTC. Translating gives CASSLEDRALYGYTF.

The V call is TRBV9, the J call TRBJ1-2; D gene uncertain. The CDR3 extends over 12 amino acids. With 4 bases removed from V and 8 bases from J, the gap between germline ends came to 12 bases. CDR1 is SGDLS, CDR2 YYNGEE, per germline. CDR3 region: CASSPHVGGYTF. In DNA, the CDR3 is TGTGCCAGCAGCCCCCACGTGGGGGGCTACACCTTC.

The rearrangement links TRBV20-1 to TRBJ2-3; D might be TRBD2 (5 bases). V lost 0 bases and J lost 7, with 11 bases in between. The CDR3 runs 13 residues. In germline, CDR1 is DFQATT, CDR2 SNEGSKA (reference sequence). The CDR3 coding sequence is TGCAGTGCTAGAGACGGTCGGGGATATACGCAGTATTTT. Translating gives CSARDGRGYTQYF.

This rearrangement joins TRBV9 to TRBJ2-7, with TRBD2 matching over 7 bases. J was trimmed by 3 bases and V by 0 bases; bases with no gene match: 6. The CDR3 contains 15 residues. Looked up from germline, CDR1 is SGDLS and CDR2 is YYNGEE. The CDR3 spells CASSVGAAGLYEQYF. CDR3 DNA sequence: TGTGCCAGCAGCGTAGGGGCAGCGGGACTCTACGAGCAGTACTTC.